This is a list of T cell receptor beta chains from one sample in a study of OX40 agonist ivuxolimab in advanced cancers. Sequenced by immunoSEQ multiplex PCR; TCRdb stores in-frame clones only, minus some. The sample has about 70,000 clones; 80% to 90% are singletons. Here the sequenced sample was CD4+ or CD8+ T cells sorted from blood, taken in a trial of the OX40 agonist ivuxolimab. These receptors came from an adult with an advanced solid tumor such as melanoma, head and neck, liver or kidney cancer. Each CDR3 is given with its conserved first and last residue. Fields, in order: clone size, J gene, D gene, V gene, CDR3 DNA, CDR3 protein. A D gene is named only where the DNA matches it firmly. Rows may omit the clone size; those that give it use once, few, many or a size class.

. TRBJ2-3 TRBD2 TRBV5-1 TGCGCCAGCAGCTCGACTAGCGGGGGGGATACGCAGTATTTT CASSSTSGGDTQYF
once TRBJ2-7 . TRBV28 TGTGCCAGCAGTTTAACCGCCACCTACGAGCAGTACTTC CASSLTATYEQYF
once TRBJ1-6 TRBD1 TRBV5-1 TGCGCCAGCAGCACCGATCGGCCAGGGGGCGGTTCACCCCTCCACTTT CASSTDRPGGGSPLHF
. TRBJ2-1 . TRBV19 TGTGCCAGTAGTCCTCAGGGAAGGGTCAATGAGCAGTTCTTC CASSPQGRVNEQFF
. TRBJ1-6 . TRBV5-4 TGTGCCAGCAGCTTGGACGCCTATAATTCACCCCTCCACTTT CASSLDAYNSPLHF
. TRBJ2-1 . TRBV25-1 TGTGCCAGCAGTGAATACAACCAATACAATGAGCAGTTCTTC CASSEYNQYNEQFF
. TRBJ2-3 . TRBV11-3 TGTGCCAGCAGCATTGGGACCACAGATACGCAGTATTTT CASSIGTTDTQYF
. TRBJ1-6 TRBD1 TRBV19 TGTGCCAGTAGTTTGGAGACAGGGAATTCACCCCTCCACTTT CASSLETGNSPLHF
. TRBJ1-6 TRBD1 TRBV5-6 TGTGCCAGCAGCTTGGACAGGGGGCACAGGGATAATTCACCCCTCCACTTT CASSLDRGHRDNSPLHF
few TRBJ1-5 . TRBV28 TGTGCCAGCAGTTTAGATCGTCAGCCCCAGCATTTT CASSLDRQPQHF
. TRBJ2-1 . TRBV18 TGTGCCAGCTCACCAGAAAGCGGAACTCGGACTGAGCAGTTCTTC CASSPESGTRTEQFF
. TRBJ2-5 TRBD1 TRBV30 TGTGCCTGGAGCACAGGGGGCGAAGAGACCCAGTACTTC CAWSTGGEETQYF
. TRBJ2-3 . TRBV2 TGTGCCAGCAGGGGTATCTCAGATACGCAGTATTTT CASRGISDTQYF
. TRBJ1-4 . TRBV5-1 TGCGCCAGCAGCCCTGGGGGCTGGAGTGAAAAACTGTTTTTT CASSPGGWSEKLFF
. TRBJ1-1 TRBD1 TRBV5-1 TGCGCCAGCAGCTTGGTCCCAGGGGGCGAGGGCACTGAAGCTTTCTTT CASSLVPGGEGTEAFF
. TRBJ2-2 . TRBV30 TGTGCCTGGAGTGTGGGACATTCTACCGGGGAGCTGTTTTTT CAWSVGHSTGELFF
. TRBJ2-7 TRBD1 TRBV10-1 TGCGCCAGCAGTGGGGGGACAGGTTCTCTCTACGAGCAGTACTTC CASSGGTGSLYEQYF
. TRBJ2-2 TRBD1 TRBV6-1 TGTGCCAGCAGTGCCTCGACAGGGGCAGGCACCGGGGAGCTGTTTTTT CASSASTGAGTGELFF
few TRBJ2-5 . TRBV7-8 TGTGCCAGCAGCCCGAGACGGACTCAAGAGACCCAGTACTTC CASSPRRTQETQYF
. TRBJ2-7 . TRBV18 TGTGCCAGCTCCCCCGACAGGAGGAGGGACGAGCAGTACTTC CASSPDRRRDEQYF
. TRBJ1-1 . TRBV5-4 TGTGCCAGCAACCTGCAGGGGGAAGCTTTCTTT CASNLQGEAFF
. TRBJ1-2 TRBD1 TRBV6-5 TGTGCCAGCGCAAACGACAGGGACCGGGGTGGCTACACCTTC CASANDRDRGGYTF
once TRBJ2-7 . TRBV5-1 TGCGCCAGCAGCCCGACAGGATCCTACGAGCAGTACTTC CASSPTGSYEQYF
. TRBJ2-7 . TRBV7-9 TGTGCCAGCAGCTTATCAGGTCAGGCGGACGAGCAGTACTTC CASSLSGQADEQYF
. TRBJ2-5 . TRBV7-6 TGTGCCAGCAGCTTAGAGAGGGCAGGACCAGAGGCCCAGTACTTC CASSLERAGPEAQYF
once TRBJ2-3 . TRBV11-2 TGTGCCAGCAGCTTAGAGTTGAATAAGGGAAAGCAGTATTTT CASSLELNKGKQYF
few TRBJ1-2 . TRBV5-1 TGCGCCAGCAGCGGCCGGGATCATGGGGATGGCTACACCTTC CASSGRDHGDGYTF
. TRBJ2-5 . TRBV28 TGTGCCAGCAGTACGGGGGCCCAAGAGACCCAGTACTTC CASSTGAQETQYF
. TRBJ2-7 . TRBV10-3 TGTGCCATCAGTGAGTCGGGCTACGAGCAGTACTTC CAISESGYEQYF
. TRBJ1-3 . TRBV18 TGTGCCAGCTCACCACCGATGGGGCCCGCACTCTCTGGAAACACCATATATTTT CASSPPMGPALSGNTIYF
. TRBJ1-2 . TRBV19 TGTGCCAGTAGTACCACAGGGCACTATGGCTACACCTTC CASSTTGHYGYTF
. TRBJ2-5 TRBD1 TRBV5-6 TGTGCCAGCAGCCCGGGACAGGGCGGGGAGACCCAGTACTTC CASSPGQGGETQYF
. TRBJ2-3 TRBD2 TRBV10-2 TGCGCCAGCAGGAGGGGACTAGAGACAGATACGCAGTATTTT CASRRGLETDTQYF
. TRBJ2-3 . TRBV9 TGTGCCAGCAGCGTAGCCGGGAAACCTAGCACAGATACGCAGTATTTT CASSVAGKPSTDTQYF
. TRBJ1-5 . TRBV2 TGTGCCAGCAGGGACTTGACAGATAGCAATCAGCCCCAGCATTTT CASRDLTDSNQPQHF
. TRBJ1-1 . TRBV4-1 TGCGCCAGCAGCCAAGATAGAGGGAGGGGAAAAGCTTTCTTT CASSQDRGRGKAFF
. TRBJ1-2 TRBD1 TRBV7-2 TGTGCCAGCAGCTTAGGGGCAGGGGGCGCAAACTATGGCTACACCTTC CASSLGAGGANYGYTF
. TRBJ2-1 . TRBV2 TGTGCCAGCAGGGTACAGAGTATGCCCTACAATGAGCAGTTCTTC CASRVQSMPYNEQFF
once TRBJ2-2 TRBD1 TRBV6-4 TGTGCCAGCAGTGAGGGACAGGGGACCGGGGAGCTGTTTTTT CASSEGQGTGELFF
. TRBJ1-1 . TRBV6-5 TGTGCCAGCAGTGCCAGATTGGACACGAACACTGAAGCTTTCTTT CASSARLDTNTEAFF
. TRBJ1-5 TRBD1 TRBV14 TGTGCCAGCAGCCAAGAAGGGTCCGGGACAGCTACTCCCCACGGCCAGCCCCAGCATTTT CASSQEGSGTATPHGQPQHF
once TRBJ1-1 . TRBV7-3 TGTGCCAGCAGCTTATTCGGGATGAACACTGAAGCTTTCTTT CASSLFGMNTEAFF
few TRBJ2-2 . TRBV7-7 TGTGCTAGCAGCCCGGCGGCCTTCAGAAACACCGGGGAGCTGTTTTTT CASSPAAFRNTGELFF
. TRBJ2-5 TRBD1 TRBV2 TGTGCCAGCCGGACAGGGAAGGAGCAGTACTTC CASRTGKEQYF
once TRBJ2-5 . TRBV5-1 TGCGCCAGCAGCTCCAATATGCTCACGGGGGAGACCCAGTACTTC CASSSNMLTGETQYF
. TRBJ1-2 . TRBV28 TGTGCCAGCAGTGAGGGAGGCTATGGCTACACCTTC CASSEGGYGYTF
. TRBJ2-6 . TRBV29-1 TGCAGCGTAGAGACGTCCTCTGGGGCCAACGTCCTGACTTTC CSVETSSGANVLTF
. TRBJ1-3 . TRBV15 TGTGCCACCAGCAGGGGGGCAGCTGGAAACACCATATATTTT CATSRGAAGNTIYF
. TRBJ2-1 TRBD2 TRBV11-3 TGTGCCAGCAGCTTAGCCCTTGGGACTAGCGGGAGGGCCAGCAATGAGCAGTTCTTC CASSLALGTSGRASNEQFF
. TRBJ2-7 . TRBV14 TGTGCCAGCAGCCTTCGGGACTTTTTCTACGAGCAGTACTTC CASSLRDFFYEQYF
few TRBJ2-1 TRBD2 TRBV7-3 TGTGCCAGCAGCTTAATGGCGGGAGAGCATAATGAGCAGTTCTTC CASSLMAGEHNEQFF
. TRBJ1-3 . TRBV9 TGTGCCAGCAGCGTAGGTACAGCCCATGGAAACACCATATATTTT CASSVGTAHGNTIYF
. TRBJ1-2 . TRBV28 TGTGCCAGCTCCACGGGAGGGCCGGAGGGCGGCTACACCTTC CASSTGGPEGGYTF